The TCR beta chain described here comes from a study of CD8 T cells in ankylosing spondylitis. Study results and limitations: It was reported that disease-linked clones were significantly enriched in matched ankylosing spondylitis synovial fluid. Disease-associated clonotypes exhibited CD8+ identity and were relatively infrequent in peripheral blood. In ankylosing spondylitis blood, a motif of roughly eight highly homologous TCR beta variants appeared characteristic.

With respect to this clonotype: Its antigen remains unknown.

V dropped 7 bases and J dropped 5; count of bases not matched to a gene: 7. Germline V gene lookup returns CDR1 SGHKS and CDR2 YYEKEE (reference sequence). This CDR3 is 14 amino acids long. Researchers built TCR beta libraries using quantitative 5'-RACE with molecular barcodes. One entry per CDR3 protein, called by TCRdb with MiXCR from the 5' RACE reads. Among 250,000 to 350,000 distinct CDR3 sequences listed, 20% were seen once. Sequencing was carried out using blood, either unsorted or a sorted T cell fraction (not recorded which). V and J are TRBV5-5 and TRBJ1-1, with 11 bases matching TRBD1. The receptor's source is a female donor with ankylosing spondylitis or in good health (not recorded which). The CDR3 here is CASLNRDRGTEAFF. The CDR3, as DNA: TGTGCCAGCCTAAATCGGGACAGGGGGACTGAAGCTTTCTTT.